The 13 T cell receptor beta chains below were found in one sample sequenced in a study of cytomegalovirus exposure and HLA in healthy donors. Use of 60 Vbeta and 13 Jbeta primers characterized the PCR. TCRdb's copy holds only in-frame clones and misses some; the assay was immunoSEQ multiplex PCR. The sample consists of 73,000 or so clones, roughly 79% of them appearing once. What was sequenced was PBMCs. These receptors originate from a man aged 45-65 years in good health and CMV-seronegative.

The rearrangement uses TRBV7-9 and TRBJ1-1; D remains unclear. Germline V gene data show CDR1 as SEHNR and CDR2 as FQNEAQ (reference sequence). The CDR3 sequence is 13 residues long. Trimming cost V 7 bases and J 1 base, with 10 bases left between them. The CDR3 DNA reads as TGTGCCAGCAATCCCGCAGGGAACACTGAAGCTTTCTTT. Its protein product is CASNPAGNTEAFF.

The rearrangement links TRBV5-1 to TRBJ2-1; tentative D call: TRBD2 (6 bases). The germline CDR1 and CDR2 sequences are SGHRS and YFSETQ. The CDR3 totals 15 residues. Trimming took 4 bases from V and 0 from J, leaving 11 bases between them. The CDR3 nucleotides are TGCGCCAGCAGCACGGAGGGCGGCTCCTACAATGAGCAGTTCTTC. As protein: CASSTEGGSYNEQFF.

The J gene is TRBJ2-1, the V gene TRBV4-1; D is ambiguous. CDR3 length: 16 residues. V shed 1 base and J shed 4 bases, with 14 bases lying between them. CDR1 is MGHRA, CDR2 YSYEKL, per germline. CDR3 in amino acids: CASSQVDLVQYNEQFF. The CDR3 DNA reads TGCGCCAGCAGCCAAGTCGATCTAGTCCAGTACAATGAGCAGTTCTTC.

Concerning this clone: A read error may account for a junction end that differs from germline. The gene calls are TRBV2 and TRBJ2-1; no firm D call. Germline V CDR1 and CDR2: SNHLY, FYNNEI. The CDR3 length is 11 residues. CDR3 loop: CASSETSVNVF. The CDR3 bases are TGTGCCAGCAGTGAAACCTCGGTTAACGTCTTC.

The chain combines TRBV29-1 with TRBJ2-3; no firm D call. Trimming shortened V by 1 base and J by 1 base, and 9 bases separated the two germline ends. The CDR3 length is 14 residues. The germline CDR1 and CDR2 sequences are SQVTM and ANQGSEA. The CDR3 DNA is TGCAGCGTTGAAGGCCAGACACGCACAGATACGCAGTATTTT. Protein product: CSVEGQTRTDTQYF.

The V gene is TRBV19, the J gene TRBJ1-5; D possibly corresponds to TRBD1 (6 bases). The CDR3 has 15 residues. The V end lost 4 bases, the J end lost 4 bases, and 14 bases lay between the germline ends. The V gene's germline CDR1 is LNHDA and CDR2 SQIVND (reference sequence). The CDR3 spells CASSTLGQLNQPQHF. DNA for the CDR3: TGTGCCAGTAGTACCCTCGGACAGCTAAATCAGCCCCAGCATTTT.

The chain links TRBV5-1 to TRBJ1-4; D may be TRBD1 (6 bases). The CDR3 length is 15 residues. V lost 0 bases, J lost 5 bases, and 11 bases lay in between. CDR1 and CDR2 (germline): SGHRS, YFSETQ. The CDR3 protein is CASSLVPGVNEKLFF. The CDR3 DNA sequence: TGCGCCAGCAGCTTGGTTCCAGGGGTCAATGAAAAACTGTTTTTT.

The chain has TRBV21-1 and TRBJ1-2; the D call of TRBD1 is as the table states it, not checked on the DNA. TRBV21-1 is a recognized pseudogene. This CDR3 has 13 residues. CDR3 residues: CASSKAQGVGYTF. CDR3 nucleotides: TGTGCCAGCAGCAAAGCGCAGGGTGTAGGCTACACCTTC.

The rearrangement joins TRBV4-2 to TRBJ1-5; perhaps TRBD1 as D (5 bases). The CDR3 is 14 residues long. CDR1 is LGHNA, CDR2 YNFKEQ, per germline. With 6 bases removed from V and 1 base from J, the gap between germline ends came to 10 bases. The CDR3 is CASSQWGSNQPQHF. CDR3 bases: TGTGCCAGCAGTCAATGGGGCAGCAATCAGCCCCAGCATTTT.

The V gene is TRBV6-6, the J gene TRBJ2-2, with a weak D call TRBD2 (6 bases). In germline, CDR1 is MNHNY, CDR2 SVGAGI (reference sequence). Trimming stripped 5 bases from V and 4 bases from J, with 17 bases between. The length of the CDR3 is 16 residues. CDR3 DNA sequence: TGTGCCAGCAGTCCCACCGGGCCGGGGGTCACCGGGGAGCTGTTTTTT. Amino acids: CASSPTGPGVTGELFF.

The V gene is TRBV10-3, the J gene TRBJ2-1, with 8 bases matching TRBD2. This CDR3 region has 14 residues. V gave up 11 bases and J gave up 0 bases; unmatched junction bases: 6. Germline CDR1 reads ENHRY; CDR2 reads SYGVKD. CDR3 loop: CASLAGSSYNEQFF. As DNA, the CDR3 is TGTGCCTCCCTAGCGGGTAGCTCCTACAATGAGCAGTTCTTC.

This chain uses TRBV15 with TRBJ2-4; tentative D call: TRBD2 (6 bases). CDR1 is LNHNV, CDR2 YYDKDF, per germline (reference sequence). The ends were cut back, 7 bases at V and 4 bases at J, with 14 bases in the middle. The CDR3 loop spans 14 amino acids. Here the CDR3 reads CATMGGQQKNIQYF. The CDR3 nucleotides read TGTGCCACCATGGGGGGTCAGCAAAAAAACATTCAGTACTTC.

This chain uses TRBV5-4 with TRBJ2-7, with a weak D call TRBD1 (5 bases). There are 12 residues in the CDR3. Germline CDR1 is SGHNT and CDR2 is YYREEE (reference sequence). The V end was cut by 4 bases, the J end by 4 bases, with 9 bases between. This CDR3 reads CASSTDRYEQYF. The DNA of the CDR3 is TGTGCCAGCAGCACTGACAGATACGAGCAGTACTTC. Complete variable domain (other parts from reference TRBV5-4 and TRBJ2-7): ETGVTQSPTHLIKTRGQQVTLRCSSQSGHNTVSWYQQALGQGPQFIFQYYREEENGRGNFPPRFSGLQFPNYSSELNVNALELDDSALYLCASSTDRYEQYFGPGTRLTVT.